This T cell receptor beta chain was sequenced for a study of T cell repertoires in cytomegalovirus infection. The overall study: HLA-B-restricted CMV epitopes that are well studied were used alongside recently identified HLA-C-restricted ones. Indications came from public TCR beta signatures; they pointed to CMV infection and to a matching HLA type.

V gave up 0 bases and J gave up 0 bases; unmatched junction bases: 6. Germline lookup yields CDR1 DFQATT and CDR2 SNEGSKA (reference sequence). The CDR3 length is 18 residues. TCRdb passed the reads through MiXCR, listing each CDR3 protein once. Among about 830,000 distinct CDR3 sequences, about 33% were seen once, and the ten largest hold 9.5% to 15%. Study findings and constraints: Identification of carriers of CMV plus the relevant HLA was achieved through cumulative public TCR beta family frequency. The ex vivo response was dominated by HLA-C-restricted CMV-specific TCR beta clonotypes.

Of note for this clonotype: What it binds is not known.

The V and J genes are TRBV20-1 and TRBJ2-1, with TRBD2 matching 12 bases. The sequencing here drew on cultured CD8+ T cells from PBMCs, taken from culture after CMV antigen stimulation. The receptor's source is a human donor in good health (CMV status not recorded). Some clones in this sample may be carry-over from other donors' samples. CDR3 amino acids: CSARERLAGGSSYNEQFF. For the CDR3, the DNA is TGCAGTGCTAGAGAGAGGCTAGCGGGGGGGAGCTCCTACAATGAGCAGTTCTTC.